One sample yielded the 7 T cell receptor beta chains listed below, sequenced in a study of PD-1 blockade in classical Hodgkin lymphoma. TCRdb keeps only in-frame clones here, not all; method: immunoSEQ multiplex PCR. The table has 19,000 or so clones, 70% to 80% seen once; the top ten hold roughly 4.5%. All trial patients relapsed after autologous stem cell transplantation. This specimen was peripheral blood mononuclear cells (PBMCs), taken at baseline. The receptor set was obtained from a human donor with classical Hodgkin lymphoma.

The V call is TRBV7-2, the J call TRBJ1-1; D call uncertain. V was shortened by 1 base and J by 1 base, with 10 bases between the two germline ends. The CDR3 consists of 15 residues. Looked up from germline, CDR1 is SGHTA and CDR2 is FQGNSA. The CDR3 DNA is TGTGCCAGCAGCTTAGGACGACCCACGAACACTGAAGCTTTCTTT. Residues: CASSLGRPTNTEAFF.

This chain joins TRBV18 and TRBJ1-2; possibly TRBD1 for D (6 bases). V lost 4 bases, J lost 4 bases, and 19 bases lay in between. The CDR3 spans 16 residues. Germline-derived CDR1 and CDR2 are KGHSH and LQKENI. DNA of the CDR3: TGTGCCAGCTCACTCCTCGAGGGTACAGGGAGCTATGGCTACACCTTC. It yields the protein CASSLLEGTGSYGYTF.

The genes are TRBV7-3 and TRBJ2-1; D is perhaps TRBD2 (5 bases). Germline lookup yields CDR1 SGHTA and CDR2 FQGTGA. This CDR3 region has 14 residues. V was cut by 1 base and J by 5 bases, with 9 bases left in between. The CDR3 DNA is TGTGCCAGCAGCTTAATAACTAGAGACAATGAGCAGTTCTTC. Its protein product is CASSLITRDNEQFF.

This clone was picked up a small number of times. The chain joins TRBV5-1 to TRBJ1-3, with D perhaps matching TRBD1 (5 bases). CDR1 and CDR2 from the germline V gene are SGHRS and YFSETQ. The CDR3 has 13 amino acids. V gave up 0 bases and J gave up 4 bases, with 5 bases separating them. CDR3 sequence reads: CASSLGGGNTIYF. CDR3 sequence (DNA): TGCGCCAGCAGCTTGGGGGGCGGAAACACCATATATTTT. The full variable domain, with the rest looked up from reference TRBV5-1 and TRBJ1-3, is KAGVTQTPRYLIKTRGQQVTLSCSPISGHRSVSWYQQTPGQGLQFLFEYFSETQRNKGNFPGRFSGRQFSNSRSEMNVSTLELGDSALYLCASSLGGGNTIYFGEGSWLTVV.

The chain links TRBV9 to TRBJ2-6, with TRBD1 matching 7 bases. The CDR3 runs to 20 residues. From germline, CDR1 is SGDLS and CDR2 YYNGEE. Trimming removed 0 bases from V and 0 bases from J; junction bases left unmatched: 12. The CDR3 region has the DNA TGTGCCAGCAGCGTAGGGGGAAGGACAGGAACGTTCTCTGGGGCCAACGTCCTGACTTTC. Its protein product is CASSVGGRTGTFSGANVLTF.

The rearrangement uses TRBV30 and TRBJ2-3; no firm D call. Germline V gene data show CDR1 as GTSNPN and CDR2 as SVGIG (reference sequence). The CDR3 runs to 11 residues. V lost 0 bases to trimming and J lost 5 bases, with 3 bases between them. CDR3 loop: CAWSVLDTQYF. The CDR3 DNA sequence: TGTGCCTGGAGTGTGTTAGATACGCAGTATTTT.

This sequence joins TRBV5-6 and TRBJ2-1, with TRBD1 as a possible D gene (7 bases). V dropped 0 bases and J dropped 3 bases, with 13 bases sitting between them. This CDR3 is 16 amino acids long. Per the germline V gene, CDR1 is SGHDT and CDR2 is YYEEEE. This CDR3 is CASSLEGQGGYNEQFF. The CDR3 DNA sequence: TGTGCCAGCAGCTTGGAAGGGCAGGGGGGCTACAATGAGCAGTTCTTC.